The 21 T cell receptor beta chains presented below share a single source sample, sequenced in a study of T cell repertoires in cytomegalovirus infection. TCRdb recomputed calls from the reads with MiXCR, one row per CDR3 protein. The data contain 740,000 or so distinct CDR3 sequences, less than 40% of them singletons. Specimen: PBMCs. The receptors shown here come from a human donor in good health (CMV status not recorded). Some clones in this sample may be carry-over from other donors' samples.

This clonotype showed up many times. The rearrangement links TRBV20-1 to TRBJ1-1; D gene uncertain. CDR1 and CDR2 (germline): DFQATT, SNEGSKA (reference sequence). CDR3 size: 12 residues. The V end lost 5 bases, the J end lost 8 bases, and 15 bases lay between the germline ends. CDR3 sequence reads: CSAQAAGEEAFF. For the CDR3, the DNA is TGCAGTGCTCAGGCCGCCGGGGAAGAAGCTTTCTTT.

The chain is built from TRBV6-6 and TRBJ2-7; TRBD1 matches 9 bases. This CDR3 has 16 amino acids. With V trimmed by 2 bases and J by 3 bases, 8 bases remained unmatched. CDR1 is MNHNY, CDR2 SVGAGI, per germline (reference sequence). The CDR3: CASSYPEGDRVYEQYF. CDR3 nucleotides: TGTGCCAGCAGTTACCCTGAGGGGGACAGGGTCTACGAGCAGTACTTC.

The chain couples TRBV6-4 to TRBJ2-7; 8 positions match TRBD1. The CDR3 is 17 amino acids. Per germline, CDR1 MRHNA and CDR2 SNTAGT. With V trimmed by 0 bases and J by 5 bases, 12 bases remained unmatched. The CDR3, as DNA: TGTGCCAGCAGTGACTCTCAGGGGGCCGTTACAGTGGACGAGCAGTACTTC. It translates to CASSDSQGAVTVDEQYF.

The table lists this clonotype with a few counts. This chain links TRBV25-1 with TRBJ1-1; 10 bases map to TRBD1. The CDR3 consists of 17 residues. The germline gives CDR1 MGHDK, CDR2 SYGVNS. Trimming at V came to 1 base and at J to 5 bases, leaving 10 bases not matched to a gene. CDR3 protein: CASSEWGGQGKGTEAFF. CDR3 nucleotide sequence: TGTGCCAGCAGTGAATGGGGGGGACAGGGGAAGGGTACTGAAGCTTTCTTT. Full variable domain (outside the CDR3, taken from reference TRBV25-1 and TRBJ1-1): EADIYQTPRYLVIGTGKKITLECSQTMGHDKMYWYQQDPGMELHLIHYSYGVNSTEKGDLSSESTVSRIRTEHFPLTLESARPSHTSQYLCASSEWGGQGKGTEAFFGQGTRLTVV.

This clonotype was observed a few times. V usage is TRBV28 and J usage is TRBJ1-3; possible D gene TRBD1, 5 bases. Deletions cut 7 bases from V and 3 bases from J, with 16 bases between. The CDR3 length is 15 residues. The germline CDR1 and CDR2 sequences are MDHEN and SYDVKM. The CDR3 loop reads CASIAGIADGNTIYF. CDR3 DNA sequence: TGTGCCAGCATAGCAGGGATCGCTGATGGAAACACCATATATTTT. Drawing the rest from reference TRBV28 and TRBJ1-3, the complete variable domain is DVKVTQSSRYLVKRTGEKVFLECVQDMDHENMFWYRQDPGLGLRLIYFSYDVKMKEKGDIPEGYSVSREKKERFSLILESASTNQTSMYLCASIAGIADGNTIYFGEGSWLTVV.

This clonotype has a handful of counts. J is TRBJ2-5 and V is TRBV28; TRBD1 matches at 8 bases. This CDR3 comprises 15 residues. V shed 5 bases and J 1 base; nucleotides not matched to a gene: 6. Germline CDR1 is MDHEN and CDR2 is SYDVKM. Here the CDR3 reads CASSRDRQSQETQYF. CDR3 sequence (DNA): TGTGCCAGCAGTAGGGACAGGCAGTCCCAAGAGACCCAGTACTTC.

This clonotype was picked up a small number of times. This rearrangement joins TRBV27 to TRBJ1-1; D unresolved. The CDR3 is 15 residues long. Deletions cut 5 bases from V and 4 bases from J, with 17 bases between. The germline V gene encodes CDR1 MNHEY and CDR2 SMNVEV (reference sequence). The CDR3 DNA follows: TGTGCCAGCAGTAACCGACTTAATTCAGGCACTGAAGCTTTCTTT. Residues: CASSNRLNSGTEAFF.

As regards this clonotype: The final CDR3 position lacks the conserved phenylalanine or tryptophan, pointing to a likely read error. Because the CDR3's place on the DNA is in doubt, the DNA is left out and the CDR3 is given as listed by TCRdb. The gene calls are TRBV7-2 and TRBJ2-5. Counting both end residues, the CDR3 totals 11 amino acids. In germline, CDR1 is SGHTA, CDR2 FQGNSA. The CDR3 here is CASSLMETHYV.

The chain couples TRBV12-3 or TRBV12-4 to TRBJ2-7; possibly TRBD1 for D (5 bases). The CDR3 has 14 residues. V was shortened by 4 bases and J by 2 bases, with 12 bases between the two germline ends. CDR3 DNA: TGTGCCAGCAGTTCATACAGGTCTCCCTACGAGCAGTACTTC. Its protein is CASSSYRSPYEQYF.

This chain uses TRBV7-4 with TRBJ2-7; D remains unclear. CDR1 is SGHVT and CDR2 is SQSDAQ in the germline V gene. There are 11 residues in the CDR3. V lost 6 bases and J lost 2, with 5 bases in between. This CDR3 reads CASSLPYEQYF. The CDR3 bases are TGTGCCAGCAGTCTTCCCTACGAGCAGTACTTC.

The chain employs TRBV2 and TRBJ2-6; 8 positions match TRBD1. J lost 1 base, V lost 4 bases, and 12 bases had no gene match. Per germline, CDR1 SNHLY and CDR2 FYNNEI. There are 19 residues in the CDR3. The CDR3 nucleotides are TGTGCCAGCAGTGCCGCAAGACAGGGGAGTCGTTCTGGGGCCAACGTCCTGACTTTC. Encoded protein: CASSAARQGSRSGANVLTF. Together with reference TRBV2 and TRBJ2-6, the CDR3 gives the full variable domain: EPEVTQTPSHQVTQMGQEVILRCVPISNHLYFYWYRQILGQKVEFLVSFYNNEISEKSEIFDDQFSVERPDGSNFTLKIRSTKLEDSAMYFCASSAARQGSRSGANVLTFGAGSRLTVL.

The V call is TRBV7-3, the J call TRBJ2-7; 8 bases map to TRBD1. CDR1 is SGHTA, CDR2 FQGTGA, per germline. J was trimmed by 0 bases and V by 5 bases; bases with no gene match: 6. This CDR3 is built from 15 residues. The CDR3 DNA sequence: TGTGCCAGCAGCCCGGGACAGGTCGACTCCTACGAGCAGTACTTC. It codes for CASSPGQVDSYEQYF.

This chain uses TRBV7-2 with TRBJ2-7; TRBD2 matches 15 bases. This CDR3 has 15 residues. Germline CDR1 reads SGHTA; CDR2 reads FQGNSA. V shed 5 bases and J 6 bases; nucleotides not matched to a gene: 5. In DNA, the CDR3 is TGTGCCAGCAGCGGTGGACTAGCGGGAGGGGGCGAGCAGTACTTC. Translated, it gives CASSGGLAGGGEQYF. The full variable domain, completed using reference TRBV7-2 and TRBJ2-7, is GAGVSQSPSNKVTEKGKDVELRCDPISGHTALYWYRQSLGQGLEFLIYFQGNSAPDKSGLPSDRFSAERTGGSVSTLTIQRTQQEDSAVYLCASSGGLAGGGEQYFGPGTRLTVT.

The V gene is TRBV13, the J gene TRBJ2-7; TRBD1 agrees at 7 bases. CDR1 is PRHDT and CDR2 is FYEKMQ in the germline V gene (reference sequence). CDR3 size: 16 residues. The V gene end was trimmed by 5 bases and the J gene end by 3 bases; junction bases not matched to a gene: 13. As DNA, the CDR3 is TGTGCCAGCAGCCCTAGACAGGGCCGGGGAAACTACGAGCAGTACTTC. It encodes CASSPRQGRGNYEQYF.

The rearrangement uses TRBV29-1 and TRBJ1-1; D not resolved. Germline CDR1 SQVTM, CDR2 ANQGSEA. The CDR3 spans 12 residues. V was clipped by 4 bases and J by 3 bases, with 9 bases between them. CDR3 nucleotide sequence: TGCAGCGTTGCAGTATGGGACACTGAAGCTTTCTTT. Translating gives CSVAVWDTEAFF.

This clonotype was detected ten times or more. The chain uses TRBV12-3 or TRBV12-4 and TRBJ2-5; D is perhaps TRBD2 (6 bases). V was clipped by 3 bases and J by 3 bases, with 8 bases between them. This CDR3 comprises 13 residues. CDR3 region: CASSLPGEETQYF. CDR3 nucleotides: TGTGCCAGCAGTTTGCCGGGAGAAGAGACCCAGTACTTC.

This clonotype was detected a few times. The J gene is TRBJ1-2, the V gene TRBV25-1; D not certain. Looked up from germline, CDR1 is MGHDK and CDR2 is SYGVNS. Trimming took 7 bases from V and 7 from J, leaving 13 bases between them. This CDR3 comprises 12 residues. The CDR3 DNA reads TGTGCCAGCACCACCAAGGGTGGTGGCTACACCTTC. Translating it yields CASTTKGGGYTF.

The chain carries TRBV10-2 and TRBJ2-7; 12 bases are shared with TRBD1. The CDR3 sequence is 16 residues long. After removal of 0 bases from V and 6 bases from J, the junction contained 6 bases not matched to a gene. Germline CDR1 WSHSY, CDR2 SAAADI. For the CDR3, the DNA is TGCGCCAGCAGTGAGTCGTGGGACAGGGGGCGGGTCGAGCAGTACTTC. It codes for CASSESWDRGRVEQYF.

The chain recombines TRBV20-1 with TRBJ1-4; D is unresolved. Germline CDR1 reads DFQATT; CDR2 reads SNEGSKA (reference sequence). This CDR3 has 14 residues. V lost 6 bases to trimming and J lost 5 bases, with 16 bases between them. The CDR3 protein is CSALDPAGNEKLFF. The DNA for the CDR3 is TGCAGTGCCCTGGACCCCGCGGGAAATGAAAAACTGTTTTTT.

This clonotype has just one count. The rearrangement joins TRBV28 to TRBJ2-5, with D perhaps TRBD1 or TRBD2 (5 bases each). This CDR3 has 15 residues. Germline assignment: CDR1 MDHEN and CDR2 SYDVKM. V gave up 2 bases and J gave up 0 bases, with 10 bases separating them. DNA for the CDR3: TGTGCCAGCAGTTTACCAGAGGGGTACCAAGAGACCCAGTACTTC. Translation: CASSLPEGYQETQYF.

The CDR3 loop is CASSEDAGTASTDTQYF. The DNA of the CDR3 is TGTGCCAGCAGCGAGGATGCCGGGACAGCTAGCACAGATACGCAGTATTTT. The V gene is TRBV7-2, the J gene TRBJ2-3; 7 bases align to TRBD1. CDR1 SGHTA and CDR2 FQGNSA come from the germline V gene. With V trimmed by 5 bases and J by 0 bases, 11 bases remained unmatched. CDR3 length equals 17 residues.